The TCR beta chain described here comes from a study of cytotoxic CD8 clonotypes in ibrutinib-treated CLL. Broader study findings: Public clonotypes proved infrequent, and on treatment they shrank or remained steady. Before falling back toward baseline at progression, clonality had risen at the time of ibrutinib response.

Concerning this clone itself: Its antigen is not known.

The table came from immunoSEQ multiplex PCR; TCRdb's copy has only in-frame clones and leaves some out. The sample carries 150,000 to 200,000 clones, approximately 91% recorded once. Unmatched junction bases numbered 8, after V lost 0 bases and J lost 4 bases. CDR1 SGHKS and CDR2 YYEKEE come from the germline V gene (reference sequence). This CDR3 has 16 residues. This receptor was taken from a human donor with chronic lymphocytic leukemia. Sequenced material: PBMCs, taken at disease progression, from a patient treated with ibrutinib. V and J are TRBV5-5 and TRBJ2-7; TRBD1 aligns across 9 bases. The CDR3 DNA is TGTGCCAGCAGCTTGGATTCCGGACAGGGGATGTACGAGCAGTACTTC. As protein: CASSLDSGQGMYEQYF.